A selection of T cell receptor beta chains follows, all from one sample in a study of T-cell memory formation after mild COVID-19. TCRdb itself ran the 5' RACE reads through MiXCR, one entry per CDR3 protein. Of about 110,000 distinct CDR3 sequences in the sample, 13% to 15% are singletons; the top ten hold around 43%. Source material: PBMCs or a T cell subset sorted from them (not recorded which). Receptor source: a man aged 18 to 35 who had mild COVID-19 (a few samples of this study predate the infection). Cell type and time point are not known. CDR3s include the opening cysteine and the closing phenylalanine or tryptophan. Fields, in order: CDR3 length, V gene, clone size, J gene, D gene, CDR3 DNA, CDR3 protein. D genes are given only for firm matches. Some rows have no size entry. The others give once, few or many, or a class for an expanded clone.

13	TRBV12-3/TRBV12-4	-	TRBJ2-1	TRBD2	TGTGCCAGCAGCGCTCTAGCGGACTATGAGCAGTTCTTC	CASSALADYEQFF
13	TRBV12-5	-	TRBJ1-2	-	TGTGCTAGTACCGAAGGAACAGCCTATGGCTACACCTTC	CASTEGTAYGYTF
14	TRBV11-2	-	TRBJ2-1	TRBD2	TGTGCCAGCAGCTTTGGGCGGGGGGGCCATGAGCAGTTCTTC	CASSFGRGGHEQFF
18	TRBV7-9	few	TRBJ2-2	TRBD2	TGTGCCAGCAGCTCCGGACTAGCGGGGGGCACGAACACCGGGGAGCTGTTTTTT	CASSSGLAGGTNTGELFF
14	TRBV19	many	TRBJ2-7	-	TGTGCCACCGCTACGGGGGCCCTTTCCTACGAGCAGTACTTC	CATATGALSYEQYF
15	TRBV10-3	-	TRBJ2-2	-	TGTGCCATCAGTGACTCCGGGGGAAGAATAGGGGAGCTGTTTTTT	CAISDSGGRIGELFF
11	TRBV20-1	few	TRBJ2-7	-	TGCAGTGCTAGAGGCAGCTACGAGCAGTACTTC	CSARGSYEQYF
13	TRBV10-1	-	TRBJ2-3	-	TGCGCCAGCAGTGAGGTCGGGGGAGATACGCAGTATTTT	CASSEVGGDTQYF
14	TRBV4-1	few	TRBJ2-7	-	TGCGCCAGCAGCCAAGAGATTCCAGGCTACGAGCAGTACTTC	CASSQEIPGYEQYF
17	TRBV11-2	few	TRBJ2-3	TRBD2	TGTGCCAGCAGCTTAGACGGACTAGCGGGGGGGTTAGATACGCAGTATTTT	CASSLDGLAGGLDTQYF
15	TRBV7-2	-	TRBJ2-5	-	TGTGCCAGCAGCTTAGGCGGCGGGTCGCAAGAGACCCAGTACTTC	CASSLGGGSQETQYF
17	TRBV7-9	many	TRBJ2-3	TRBD2	TGTGCCAGCAGCTTCGCTAGACTAGCGGGGTCGGTAGATACGCAGTATTTT	CASSFARLAGSVDTQYF
14	TRBV6-6	few	TRBJ2-7	TRBD1	TGTGCCAGCGGCGCCGGGACAGGGGTATACGAGCAGTACTTC	CASGAGTGVYEQYF
14	TRBV2	few	TRBJ2-6	TRBD1	TGTGCCAAAGACAGGGGGACTGGGGCCAACGTCCTGACTTTC	CAKDRGTGANVLTF
13	TRBV6-2/TRBV6-3	-	TRBJ2-7	-	TGTGCCAGCAGTTACGACAGTTACTACGAGCAGTACTTC	CASSYDSYYEQYF
15	TRBV7-2	-	TRBJ2-1	-	TGTGCCAGCAGCCCCCCGGGTCGCTCCTACAATGAGCAGTTCTTC	CASSPPGRSYNEQFF
13	TRBV6-2/TRBV6-3	-	TRBJ2-5	-	TGTGCCAGCAGTTTTGCAACCCAAGAGACCCAGTACTTC	CASSFATQETQYF
14	TRBV4-2	few	TRBJ1-1	-	TGTGCCAGCAGCCAAGGAGGGGGGAACACTGAAGCTTTCTTT	CASSQGGGNTEAFF
13	TRBV5-6	few	TRBJ2-3	-	TGTGCCAGCAGCTTGGTACGACTCGATACGCAGTATTTT	CASSLVRLDTQYF
12	TRBV3-1	-	TRBJ2-7	-	TGTGCCAGCAGCTATGACTCTTACGAGCAGTACTTC	CASSYDSYEQYF
18	TRBV10-3	few	TRBJ2-4	TRBD1	TGTGCCATCAGTGACCCGGACAGGGGGCGGTCCGCCAAAAACATTCAGTACTTC	CAISDPDRGRSAKNIQYF
12	TRBV2	-	TRBJ2-7	-	TGTGCCAGCAGCGGGGCCGCCTACGAGCAGTACTTC	CASSGAAYEQYF
14	TRBV6-6	many	TRBJ2-7	TRBD1	TGTGCCAGCAGTTGGGGACAGGGTACCTACGAGCAGTACTTC	CASSWGQGTYEQYF
11	TRBV7-8	many	TRBJ2-7	-	TGTGCCAGCAGCACTCTCGGCGAGCAGTACTTC	CASSTLGEQYF
15	TRBV25-1	few	TRBJ2-7	-	TGTGCCAGCAGTGAATCGCGGGGGCTTAGCGACGAGCAGTACTTC	CASSESRGLSDEQYF
13	TRBV20-1	many	TRBJ1-2	-	TGCAGTGCTAGGGGAGGCGGCAACTATGGCTACACCTTC	CSARGGGNYGYTF
11	TRBV12-5	-	TRBJ2-3	-	TGTGCTAGTTTAGAAACAGATACGCAGTATTTT	CASLETDTQYF
17	TRBV29-1	-	TRBJ2-3	TRBD2	TGCAGCGTTGAATCCCTAGCGGGGGCTCTGGGCACAGATACGCAGTATTTT	CSVESLAGALGTDTQYF
13	TRBV29-1	many	TRBJ2-2	-	TGCAGCGTTGAAGGCGGGGGCTCCGGGGAGCTGTTTTTT	CSVEGGGSGELFF
15	TRBV2	-	TRBJ2-3	-	TGTGCCAGCAGTGGGACCCCGAGGGGCACAGATACGCAGTATTTT	CASSGTPRGTDTQYF
16	TRBV9	few	TRBJ2-5	-	TGTGCCAGCAGCGTAGGGAGGGGCCGAAACCAAGAGACCCAGTACTTC	CASSVGRGRNQETQYF
15	TRBV29-1	few	TRBJ2-1	-	TGCAGCGTCTTATCGACATACAGCTCCTACAATGAGCAGTTCTTC	CSVLSTYSSYNEQFF
12	TRBV7-9	few	TRBJ1-1	-	TGTGCCAGCAGCTTACCCCGAACTGAAGCTTTCTTT	CASSLPRTEAFF
11	TRBV12-3/TRBV12-4	many	TRBJ2-3	-	TGTGCCAGCAGTTTAGTGGAAACGCAGTATTTT	CASSLVETQYF
14	TRBV5-4	-	TRBJ1-2	TRBD1	TGTGCCAGCACCGGGACAGGGCTAAACTATGGCTACACCTTC	CASTGTGLNYGYTF
14	TRBV6-5	few	TRBJ2-1	-	TGTGCCAGCAGTTACCTGGGGCAATACAATGAGCAGTTCTTC	CASSYLGQYNEQFF
14	TRBV4-3	few	TRBJ1-5	TRBD1	TGCGCCAGCAGCCCCGGACAGGGAAATCAGCCCCAGCATTTT	CASSPGQGNQPQHF
15	TRBV29-1	few	TRBJ1-3	-	TGCAGCGTTGAAGATTATTCCGATTATGGAAACACCATATATTTT	CSVEDYSDYGNTIYF
14	TRBV4-1	few	TRBJ1-1	-	TGCGCCAGCAGCCAAGTTCGGGGGAACACTGAAGCTTTCTTT	CASSQVRGNTEAFF
12	TRBV12-3/TRBV12-4	many	TRBJ2-1	-	TGTGCCAGCAGTTTACTTTACAATGAGCAGTTCTTC	CASSLLYNEQFF
15	TRBV20-1	-	TRBJ1-2	TRBD1	TGCAGTGCTATACCCCTGGGGGACAGCTCCTATGGCTACACCTTC	CSAIPLGDSSYGYTF
16	TRBV7-9	-	TRBJ2-1	TRBD2	TGTGCCAGCAGCCGGATTTTGCGGGGGGGCGACAATGAGCAGTTCTTC	CASSRILRGGDNEQFF
18	TRBV12-3/TRBV12-4	-	TRBJ2-3	TRBD2	TGTGCCAGCAGTCCCCCACTAGCGGGGGCACGAAGCACAGATACGCAGTATTTT	CASSPPLAGARSTDTQYF
16	TRBV10-3	-	TRBJ2-7	TRBD1	TGTGCCATCAGTGGATCGACAGGGGGTCCTTTGTACGAGCAGTACTTC	CAISGSTGGPLYEQYF
12	TRBV27	-	TRBJ2-6	-	TGTGCCAGCGGCTCAGGGGCCAACGTCCTGACTTTC	CASGSGANVLTF
14	TRBV3-1	many	TRBJ1-1	-	TGTGCCAGCAGCCAAACCGCGAGTAGGTCTGAAGCTTTCTTT	CASSQTASRSEAFF
15	TRBV5-1	-	TRBJ2-3	TRBD1	TGCGCCAGCAGCAGCGGACAGGGGGTCGCAGATACGCAGTATTTT	CASSSGQGVADTQYF
13	TRBV6-2/TRBV6-3	-	TRBJ2-7	-	TGTGCCAGCAGTTACGAGCTACCCTACGAGCAGTACTTC	CASSYELPYEQYF
17	TRBV5-1	few	TRBJ2-3	TRBD2	TGCGCCAGCAGCATATTAGCGGGGGCCCCACGGGGAGATACGCAGTATTTT	CASSILAGAPRGDTQYF
13	TRBV6-2/TRBV6-3	few	TRBJ2-1	-	TGTGCCAGCACGCTGAGCTCCTACAATGAGCAGTTCTTC	CASTLSSYNEQFF
14	TRBV5-1	few	TRBJ1-4	-	TGCGCCAGCAGCTTGGCTTCAGAAAATGAAAAACTGTTTTTT	CASSLASENEKLFF
17	TRBV6-6	-	TRBJ2-2	-	TGTGCCAGCAGTTACTCCCCGGCAGGGGGGAATCCCGGGGAGCTGTTTTTT	CASSYSPAGGNPGELFF
14	TRBV20-1	few	TRBJ2-1	TRBD2	TGCAGTGCGCCGACTAGCGGGGATTTTAATGAGCAGTTCTTC	CSAPTSGDFNEQFF
23	TRBV27	few	TRBJ2-7	-	TGTGCCAGCAGTTTAAGAGCCGGTGGGGAGACAGGTTCAAGCGGGCGTCGCTCCTACGAGCAGTACTTC	CASSLRAGGETGSSGRRSYEQYF
14	TRBV6-5	many	TRBJ2-1	TRBD1	TGTGCCAGCAGTTACGAGGGACAGGGGTTTGAGCAGTTCTTC	CASSYEGQGFEQFF
14	TRBV24-1	few	TRBJ1-5	-	TGTGCCACCAGTGATCCCAGGGTTGAGCAGCCCCAGCATTTT	CATSDPRVEQPQHF
17	TRBV6-5	few	TRBJ1-3	TRBD1	TGTGCCAGCAGTTCGAACCCCTCAGGGGGCACTGGAAACACCATATATTTT	CASSSNPSGGTGNTIYF
18	TRBV19	few	TRBJ1-2	TRBD1	TGTGCCAGTAGTATAGGTGCCCGGCGGGACAGGGTGAACTATGGCTACACCTTC	CASSIGARRDRVNYGYTF
18	TRBV5-4	-	TRBJ2-1	TRBD2	TGTGCCAGCAGCTTGGGGGGGACTAGCGGGAGGATATACAATGAGCAGTTCTTC	CASSLGGTSGRIYNEQFF
15	TRBV2	-	TRBJ2-7	-	TGTGCCAGCAGTGGAGTAGAGCCGTTAACTTACGAGCAGTACTTC	CASSGVEPLTYEQYF